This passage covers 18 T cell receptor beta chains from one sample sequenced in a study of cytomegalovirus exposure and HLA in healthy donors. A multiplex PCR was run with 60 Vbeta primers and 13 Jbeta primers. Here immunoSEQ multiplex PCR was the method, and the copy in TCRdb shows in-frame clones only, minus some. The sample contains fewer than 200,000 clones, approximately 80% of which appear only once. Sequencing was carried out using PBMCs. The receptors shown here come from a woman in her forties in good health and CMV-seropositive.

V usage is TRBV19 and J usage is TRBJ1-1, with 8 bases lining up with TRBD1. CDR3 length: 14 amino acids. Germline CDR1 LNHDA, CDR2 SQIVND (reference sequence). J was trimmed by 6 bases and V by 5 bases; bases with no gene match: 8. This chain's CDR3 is CASSLGQGYPEAFF. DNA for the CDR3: TGTGCCAGTAGTCTTGGACAGGGATACCCTGAAGCTTTCTTT.

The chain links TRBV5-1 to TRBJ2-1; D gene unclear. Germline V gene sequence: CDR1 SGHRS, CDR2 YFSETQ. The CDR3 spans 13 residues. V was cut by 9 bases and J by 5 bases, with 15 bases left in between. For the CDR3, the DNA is TGCGCCACCCGGCCAGCGCCCAACAATGAGCAGTTCTTC. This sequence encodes CATRPAPNNEQFF. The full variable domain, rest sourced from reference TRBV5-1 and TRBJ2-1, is KAGVTQTPRYLIKTRGQQVTLSCSPISGHRSVSWYQQTPGQGLQFLFEYFSETQRNKGNFPGRFSGRQFSNSRSEMNVSTLELGDSALYLCATRPAPNNEQFFGPGTRLTVL.

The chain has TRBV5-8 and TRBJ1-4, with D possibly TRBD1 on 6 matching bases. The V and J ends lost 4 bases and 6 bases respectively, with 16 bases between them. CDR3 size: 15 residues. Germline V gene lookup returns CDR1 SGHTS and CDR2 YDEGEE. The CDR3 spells CASSPRGTIYEKLFF. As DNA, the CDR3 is TGTGCCAGCAGCCCCAGGGGCACTATCTATGAAAAACTGTTTTTT.

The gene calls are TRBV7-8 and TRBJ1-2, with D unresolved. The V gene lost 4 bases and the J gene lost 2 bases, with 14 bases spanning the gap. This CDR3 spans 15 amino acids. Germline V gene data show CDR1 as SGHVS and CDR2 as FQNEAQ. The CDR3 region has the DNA TGTGCCAGCAGCTCCCCCCTTACTCCGAACTATGGCTACACCTTC. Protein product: CASSSPLTPNYGYTF. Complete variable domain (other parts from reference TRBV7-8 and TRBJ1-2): GAGVSQSPRYKVAKRGQDVALRCDPISGHVSLFWYQQALGQGPEFLTYFQNEAQLDKSGLPSDRFFAERPEGSVSTLKIQRTQQEDSAVYLCASSSPLTPNYGYTFGSGTRLTVV.

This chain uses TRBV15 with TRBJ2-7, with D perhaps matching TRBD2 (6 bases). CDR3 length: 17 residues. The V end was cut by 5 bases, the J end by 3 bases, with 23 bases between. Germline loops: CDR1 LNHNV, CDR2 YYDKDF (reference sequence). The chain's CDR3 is CATSDSSGTLTYYEQYF. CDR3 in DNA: TGTGCCACCAGCGACTCGTCAGGGACTCTTACCTACTACGAGCAGTACTTC. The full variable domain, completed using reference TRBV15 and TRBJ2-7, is DAMVIQNPRYQVTQFGKPVTLSCSQTLNHNVMYWYQQKSSQAPKLLFHYYDKDFNNEADTPDNFQSRRPNTSFCFLDIRSPGLGDTAMYLCATSDSSGTLTYYEQYFGPGTRLTVT.

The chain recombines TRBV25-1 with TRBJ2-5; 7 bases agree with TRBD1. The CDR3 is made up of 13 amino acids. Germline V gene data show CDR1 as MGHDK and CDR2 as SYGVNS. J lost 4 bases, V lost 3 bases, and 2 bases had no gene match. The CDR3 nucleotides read TGTGCCAGCAGTGACGACAGGGTAGAGACCCAGTACTTC. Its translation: CASSDDRVETQYF.

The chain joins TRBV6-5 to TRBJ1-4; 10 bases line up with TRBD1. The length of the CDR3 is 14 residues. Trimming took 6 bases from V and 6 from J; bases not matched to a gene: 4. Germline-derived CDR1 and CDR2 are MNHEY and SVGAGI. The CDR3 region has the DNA TGTGCCAGCAGCGGGACAGGGGCGGATGAAAAACTGTTTTTT. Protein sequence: CASSGTGADEKLFF.

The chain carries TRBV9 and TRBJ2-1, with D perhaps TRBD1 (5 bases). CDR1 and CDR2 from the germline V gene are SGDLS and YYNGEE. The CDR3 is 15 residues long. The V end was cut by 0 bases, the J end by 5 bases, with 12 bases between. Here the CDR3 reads CASSVASRQNNEQFF. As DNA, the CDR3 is TGTGCCAGCAGCGTAGCGAGCAGACAGAACAATGAGCAGTTCTTC.

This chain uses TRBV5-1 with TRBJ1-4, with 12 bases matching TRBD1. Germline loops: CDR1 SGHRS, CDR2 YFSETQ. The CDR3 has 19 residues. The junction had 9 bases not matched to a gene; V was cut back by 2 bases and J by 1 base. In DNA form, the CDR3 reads TGCGCCAGCAGCTTTACCGGGACAGGGGGCCTTGGAACTAATGAAAAACTGTTTTTT. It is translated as CASSFTGTGGLGTNEKLFF.

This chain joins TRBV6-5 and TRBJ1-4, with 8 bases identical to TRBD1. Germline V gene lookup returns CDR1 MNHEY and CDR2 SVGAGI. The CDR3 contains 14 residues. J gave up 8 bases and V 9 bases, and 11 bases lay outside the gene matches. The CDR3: CASSRTGQEEKLFF. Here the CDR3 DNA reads TGTGCCAGTTCACGGACAGGGCAAGAAGAAAAACTGTTTTTT.

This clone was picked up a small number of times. The CDR3: CASSLERGGVIEQYF. CDR3 DNA sequence: TGTGCCAGCAGTTTAGAGCGGGGTGGGGTTATCGAGCAGTACTTC. This rearrangement joins TRBV28 to TRBJ2-7; 7 bases agree with TRBD2. The germline CDR1 and CDR2 sequences are MDHEN and SYDVKM. The CDR3 runs 15 residues. Trimming cost V 2 bases and J 6 bases; bases outside gene matches: 10. The variable domain in full, with the rest retrieved from reference TRBV28 and TRBJ2-7, is DVKVTQSSRYLVKRTGEKVFLECVQDMDHENMFWYRQDPGLGLRLIYFSYDVKMKEKGDIPEGYSVSREKKERFSLILESASTNQTSMYLCASSLERGGVIEQYFGPGTRLTVT.

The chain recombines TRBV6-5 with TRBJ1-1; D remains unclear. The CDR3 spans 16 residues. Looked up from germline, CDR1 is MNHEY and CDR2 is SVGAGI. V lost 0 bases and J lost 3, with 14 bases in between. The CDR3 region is CASSYSSGVWDTEAFF. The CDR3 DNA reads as TGTGCCAGCAGTTACTCGAGTGGAGTTTGGGACACTGAAGCTTTCTTT.

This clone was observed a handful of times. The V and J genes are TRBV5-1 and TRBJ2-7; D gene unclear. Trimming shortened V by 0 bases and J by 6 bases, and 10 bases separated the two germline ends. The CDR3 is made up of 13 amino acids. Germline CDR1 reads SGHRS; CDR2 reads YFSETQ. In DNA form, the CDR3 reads TGCGCCAGCAGCTTGGACCCCTCAGGCGAGCAGTACTTC. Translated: CASSLDPSGEQYF. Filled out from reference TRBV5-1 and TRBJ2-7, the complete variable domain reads KAGVTQTPRYLIKTRGQQVTLSCSPISGHRSVSWYQQTPGQGLQFLFEYFSETQRNKGNFPGRFSGRQFSNSRSEMNVSTLELGDSALYLCASSLDPSGEQYFGPGTRLTVT.

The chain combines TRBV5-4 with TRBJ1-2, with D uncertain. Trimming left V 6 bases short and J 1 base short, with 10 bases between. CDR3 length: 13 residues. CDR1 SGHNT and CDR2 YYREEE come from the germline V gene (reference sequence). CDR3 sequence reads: CASTFRGNYGYTF. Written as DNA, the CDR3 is TGTGCCAGCACCTTCCGGGGTAACTATGGCTACACCTTC.

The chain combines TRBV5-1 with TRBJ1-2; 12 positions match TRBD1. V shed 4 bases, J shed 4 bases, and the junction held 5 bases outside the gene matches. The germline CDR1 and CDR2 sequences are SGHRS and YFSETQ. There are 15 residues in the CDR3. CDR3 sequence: CASSPGTGGGYGYTF. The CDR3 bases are TGCGCCAGCAGCCCTGGGACAGGGGGCGGCTATGGCTACACCTTC. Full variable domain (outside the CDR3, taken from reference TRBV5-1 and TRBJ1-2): KAGVTQTPRYLIKTRGQQVTLSCSPISGHRSVSWYQQTPGQGLQFLFEYFSETQRNKGNFPGRFSGRQFSNSRSEMNVSTLELGDSALYLCASSPGTGGGYGYTFGSGTRLTVV.

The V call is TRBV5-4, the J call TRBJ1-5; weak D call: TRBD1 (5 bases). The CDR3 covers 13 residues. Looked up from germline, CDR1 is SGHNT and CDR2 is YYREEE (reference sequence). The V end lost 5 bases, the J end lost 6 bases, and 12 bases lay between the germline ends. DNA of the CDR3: TGTGCCAGCAGTTCAGGGTTTGGTCAGCCCCAGCATTTT. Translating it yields CASSSGFGQPQHF.

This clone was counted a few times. CDR3 in DNA: TGTGCCAGCAGTGAAAGTCGACTAGCGGGGGGTTTTGATGAGCAGTTCTTC. It yields the protein CASSESRLAGGFDEQFF. J is TRBJ2-1 and V is TRBV2; 13 bases align to TRBD2. V was pared by 2 bases and J by 8 bases, with 9 bases of the junction left unmatched. This CDR3 has 17 amino acids. Germline CDR1 is SNHLY and CDR2 is FYNNEI.

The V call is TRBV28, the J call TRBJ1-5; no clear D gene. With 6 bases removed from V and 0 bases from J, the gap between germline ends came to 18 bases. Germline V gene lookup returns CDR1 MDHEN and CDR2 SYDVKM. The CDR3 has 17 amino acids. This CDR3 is CASRSGYLGYSNQPQHF. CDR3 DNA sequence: TGTGCCAGCAGATCCGGGTATTTGGGTTATAGCAATCAGCCCCAGCATTTT.